What follows are 24 T cell receptor beta chains derived from one specimen sequenced in a study of blood T cells in healthy people across ages. Together with a sample-barcoded 5' primer, a J-beta primer mix was included in a second PCR lasting about 6 to 12 cycles. MiXCR, run by TCRdb on the 5' RACE reads, gives a single entry per CDR3 protein. Among almost 800,000 distinct CDR3 sequences listed, 58% were seen once. Sequenced input: blood. These receptors all come from a man aged 25-45 years in good health.

For the CDR3, the DNA is TGCAGTGCTAGACGCACCCTCTCTGGGGCCAACGTCCTGACTTTC. Translation: CSARRTLSGANVLTF. This sequence joins TRBV20-1 and TRBJ2-6, with no clear D. Germline V gene lookup returns CDR1 DFQATT and CDR2 SNEGSKA (reference sequence). CDR3 length: 15 residues. Trimming left V 2 bases short and J 0 bases short, with 8 bases between.

The rearrangement joins TRBV12-3 or TRBV12-4 to TRBJ2-5; unclear D gene. The J call is in doubt because the DNA end fits TRBJ2-7 better. This CDR3 contains 13 residues. The CDR3 loop reads CASSERTTYEQYF. CDR3 DNA sequence: TGTGCCAGCAGTGAACGGACCACCTACGAGCAGTACTTC.

The J gene is TRBJ2-1, the V gene TRBV29-1; 12 bases match TRBD2. V shed 7 bases and J 3 bases; nucleotides not matched to a gene: 10. Germline V CDR1 and CDR2: SQVTM, ANQGSEA. The CDR3 extends over 16 amino acids. The CDR3 DNA follows: TGCAGCGGTGCCGGACTAGCGGGGACTTACTACAATGAGCAGTTCTTC. Translated: CSGAGLAGTYYNEQFF.

In its sample, this clonotype was seen a few times. The V gene is TRBV7-9, the J gene TRBJ1-2; D call uncertain. The CDR3 has 14 residues. Per the germline V gene, CDR1 is SEHNR and CDR2 is FQNEAQ (reference sequence). V gave up 6 bases and J gave up 1 base, with 12 bases separating them. CDR3 sequence reads: CASSISSYNYGYTF. CDR3 nucleotide sequence: TGTGCCAGCAGTATTAGCAGCTATAACTATGGCTACACCTTC.

This rearrangement joins TRBV28 to TRBJ2-3; TRBD1 might be the D (6 bases). V gave up 10 bases and J gave up 2 bases, with 16 bases separating them. Germline V gene lookup returns CDR1 MDHEN and CDR2 SYDVKM. The CDR3 contains 14 residues. The CDR3 coding sequence is TGTGCCATTACACAGGGTTCCAACACAGATACGCAGTATTTT. Protein: CAITQGSNTDTQYF.

CDR3: CSVLGGGAFETQYF. The CDR3 DNA reads TGCAGCGTCCTTGGCGGGGGGGCCTTTGAGACCCAGTACTTC. The chain couples TRBV29-1 to TRBJ2-5; 9 positions agree with TRBD2. Germline V gene data show CDR1 as SQVTM and CDR2 as ANQGSEA. CDR3 length: 14 residues. After removal of 6 bases from V and 5 bases from J, the junction contained 10 bases not matched to a gene.

With regard to this clonotype: Sequence at one end of the junction differs from germline and may be a read error. J is TRBJ1-6 and V is TRBV18; 9 bases agree with TRBD1. This CDR3 has 17 residues. Germline loops: CDR1 KGHSH, CDR2 LQKENI. As DNA, the CDR3 is TGTACCAGCTCACCATCAAATCAACAGGGGGCGAATTCACCCCTCCACTTT. Its protein product is CTSSPSNQQGANSPLHF.

The chain employs TRBV7-7 and TRBJ2-1; D ambiguous. Germline V gene data show CDR1 as SSHAT and CDR2 as FNYEAQ (reference sequence). V gave up 1 base and J gave up 7 bases, with 14 bases separating them. This CDR3 contains 15 residues. This CDR3 is CASSLDGGLINEQFF. For the CDR3, the DNA is TGTGCCAGCAGCTTAGATGGTGGTTTGATTAATGAGCAGTTCTTC.

This clonotype was picked up a small number of times. V and J are TRBV27 and TRBJ1-6; no firm D call. CDR1 and CDR2 from the germline V gene are MNHEY and SMNVEV (reference sequence). The CDR3 runs 14 residues. V dropped 5 bases and J dropped 7 bases, with 12 bases sitting between them. CDR3 sequence: CASSPGPENSPLHF. The CDR3 DNA reads TGTGCCAGCAGTCCAGGACCGGAAAATTCACCCCTCCACTTT.

This clonotype was picked up a small number of times. This chain connects TRBV7-9 to TRBJ1-2; tentatively, D is TRBD1 (5 bases). V was pared by 5 bases and J by 8 bases, with 15 bases between. The germline CDR1 and CDR2 sequences are SEHNR and FQNEAQ (reference sequence). The CDR3 covers 13 residues. The CDR3 protein is CASSPRERDGYTF. CDR3 nucleotides: TGTGCCAGCAGCCCCCGAGAGAGGGACGGCTACACCTTC.

The chain recombines TRBV11-1 with TRBJ2-3; the D gene is possibly TRBD2 (6 bases). Germline-derived CDR1 and CDR2 are SGHAT and FQDESV (reference sequence). Between the trimmed V and J ends, which lost 7 bases and 2 bases, there was a span of 16 bases. This CDR3 has 15 amino acids. CDR3 coding DNA: TGTGCCAGCACCCGGGCGTCGGGGGACACAGATACGCAGTATTTT. Its translation: CASTRASGDTDTQYF.

The rearrangement joins TRBV20-1 to TRBJ2-1; D perhaps matches TRBD2 (7 bases). Deletions cut 6 bases from V and 4 bases from J, with 19 bases between. The germline gives CDR1 DFQATT, CDR2 SNEGSKA (reference sequence). This CDR3 has 15 residues. The CDR3 loop is CSAPPGRGLYNEQFF. CDR3 DNA: TGCAGTGCGCCCCCCGGGCGGGGGCTTTACAATGAGCAGTTCTTC.

The rearrangement joins TRBV7-2 to TRBJ2-4; TRBD1 agrees at 7 bases. The trim removed 5 bases at V and 0 bases at J, leaving 13 bases unmatched. This CDR3 spans 18 amino acids. Per germline, CDR1 SGHTA and CDR2 FQGNSA. CDR3 residues: CASSRGPPGQLAKNIQYF. Here the CDR3 DNA reads TGTGCCAGCAGCAGGGGGCCCCCTGGACAGTTAGCCAAAAACATTCAGTACTTC. The entire variable domain, with the rest obtained from reference TRBV7-2 and TRBJ2-4, is as follows: GAGVSQSPSNKVTEKGKDVELRCDPISGHTALYWYRQSLGQGLEFLIYFQGNSAPDKSGLPSDRFSAERTGGSVSTLTIQRTQQEDSAVYLCASSRGPPGQLAKNIQYFGAGTRLSVL.

This clonotype was seen more than once but under ten times. This chain uses TRBV6-5 with TRBJ2-1; D gene uncertain. V lost 4 bases, J lost 6 bases, and 22 bases lay in between. The CDR3 is made up of 17 amino acids. CDR1 MNHEY and CDR2 SVGAGI come from the germline V gene. CDR3: CASSSNFEETISNEQFF. The DNA for the CDR3 is TGTGCCAGCAGTTCTAATTTCGAGGAAACGATCTCCAATGAGCAGTTCTTC.

The genes are TRBV25-1 and TRBJ2-7, with 7 bases aligning to TRBD1. The CDR3 contains 13 residues. With 5 bases clipped from V and 5 bases from J, the junction kept 6 bases outside the gene matches. Germline CDR1 MGHDK, CDR2 SYGVNS. For the CDR3, the DNA is TGTGCCAGCAGTCCCAGGGGGTGGAACGAGCAGTACTTC. Protein sequence: CASSPRGWNEQYF.

The chain uses TRBV6-1 and TRBJ1-1; the D is unclear. V lost 7 bases to trimming and J lost 0 bases, with 9 bases between them. This CDR3 contains 13 residues. The V gene's germline CDR1 is MNHNS and CDR2 SASEGT. In DNA form, the CDR3 reads TGTGCCAGCAAGAAGGTCATGAACACTGAAGCTTTCTTT. Its translation: CASKKVMNTEAFF.

V is TRBV28 and J is TRBJ1-2; 7 bases map to TRBD1. Trimming cost V 2 bases and J 4 bases; bases outside gene matches: 4. The CDR3 is 14 residues long. CDR1 is MDHEN, CDR2 SYDVKM, per germline. CDR3 loop: CASSLTGQPYGYTF. The CDR3 nucleotides read TGTGCCAGCAGTTTAACGGGACAGCCCTATGGCTACACCTTC.

The table lists this clonotype with a count of one. The chain joins TRBV20-1 to TRBJ1-6; D gene uncertain. Germline V gene lookup returns CDR1 DFQATT and CDR2 SNEGSKA (reference sequence). The V gene lost 4 bases and the J gene lost 5 bases, with 15 bases spanning the gap. The CDR3 totals 15 residues. In DNA, the CDR3 is TGCAGTGCTAAAGGACCCCCCGGGGATAATTCACCCCTCCACTTT. It specifies CSAKGPPGDNSPLHF.

The rearrangement uses TRBV3-1 and TRBJ2-1; D unclear. Germline V gives CDR1 LGHDT, CDR2 YNNKEL (reference sequence). V was shortened by 4 bases and J by 7 bases, with 11 bases between the two germline ends. CDR3 length equals 13 residues. CDR3 residues: CASSPELTNEQFF. CDR3 sequence (DNA): TGTGCCAGCAGCCCAGAGTTGACGAATGAGCAGTTCTTC.

V is TRBV11-1 and J is TRBJ2-1; D gene ambiguous. The CDR3 has 16 residues. Germline values: CDR1 SGHAT, CDR2 FQDESV (reference sequence). V lost 6 bases and J lost 6, with 21 bases in between. CDR3 bases: TGTGCCAGCAGTTGGGTCAGGACCAGTTTATCCAATGAGCAGTTCTTC. Its translation: CASSWVRTSLSNEQFF.

V is TRBV6-2 or TRBV6-3 and J is TRBJ2-1; 9 bases match TRBD2. This CDR3 contains 14 residues. J gave up 7 bases and V 5 bases, and 6 bases lay outside the gene matches. From germline, CDR1 is MNHEY and CDR2 SVGEGT. The CDR3 DNA sequence: TGTGCCAGCAGTCGCGGGAGGGCCTTGAATGAGCAGTTCTTC. Protein sequence: CASSRGRALNEQFF.

The chain has TRBV12-3 or TRBV12-4 and TRBJ2-5; D may correspond to TRBD1 or TRBD2 (6 bases each). TRBJ2-7 explains the end of the DNA better; the J call may be wrong. CDR3 size: 15 residues. CDR3 sequence reads: CASRPDRRETYEQYF. CDR3 bases: TGTGCCAGCAGGCCCGACAGGAGGGAAACCTACGAGCAGTACTTC.

This chain connects TRBV20-1 to TRBJ1-2; 7 bases match TRBD1. With 3 bases clipped from V and 3 bases from J, the junction kept 7 bases outside the gene matches. The CDR3 consists of 14 residues. Germline V lookup: CDR1 DFQATT, CDR2 SNEGSKA (reference sequence). CDR3 amino acids: CSASSQGKHYGYTF. The CDR3 nucleotides are TGCAGTGCTAGTTCACAGGGGAAACACTATGGCTACACCTTC.

The chain links TRBV9 to TRBJ2-1; 8 bases map to TRBD2. The CDR3 is made up of 15 amino acids. V lost 4 bases and J lost 6; bases outside the gene matches: 9. Per germline, CDR1 SGDLS and CDR2 YYNGEE. The CDR3 region is CASSIQAGAGNEQFF. CDR3 in DNA: TGTGCCAGCAGCATACAAGCGGGAGCGGGCAATGAGCAGTTCTTC.